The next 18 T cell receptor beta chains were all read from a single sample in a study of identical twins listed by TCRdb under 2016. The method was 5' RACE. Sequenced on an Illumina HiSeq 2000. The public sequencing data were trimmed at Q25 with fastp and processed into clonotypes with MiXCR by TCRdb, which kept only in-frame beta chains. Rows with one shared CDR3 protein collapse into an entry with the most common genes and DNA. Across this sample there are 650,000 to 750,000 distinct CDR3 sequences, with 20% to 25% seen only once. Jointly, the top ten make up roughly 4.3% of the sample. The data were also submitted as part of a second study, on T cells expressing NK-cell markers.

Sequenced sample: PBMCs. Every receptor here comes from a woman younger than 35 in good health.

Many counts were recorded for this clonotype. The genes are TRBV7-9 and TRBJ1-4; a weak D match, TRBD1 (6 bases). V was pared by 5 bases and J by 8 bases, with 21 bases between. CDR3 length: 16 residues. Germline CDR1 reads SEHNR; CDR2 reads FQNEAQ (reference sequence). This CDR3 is CASSTGQTRAAEKLFF. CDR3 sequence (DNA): TGTGCCAGCAGCACAGGACAGACGAGGGCTGCGGAAAAACTGTTTTTT.

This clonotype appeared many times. In DNA form, the CDR3 reads TGTGCCAGCAGCGCTGGAACCACTGAAGCTTTCTTT. Translated: CASSAGTTEAFF. J is TRBJ1-1 and V is TRBV12-3 or TRBV12-4; D is unresolved. V was cut by 6 bases and J by 4 bases, with 9 bases left in between. CDR3 size: 12 residues.

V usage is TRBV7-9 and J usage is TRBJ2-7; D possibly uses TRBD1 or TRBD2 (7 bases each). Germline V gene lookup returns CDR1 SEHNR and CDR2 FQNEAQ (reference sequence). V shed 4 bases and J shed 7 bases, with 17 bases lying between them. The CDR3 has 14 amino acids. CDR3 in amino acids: CASSSGRGQREQYF. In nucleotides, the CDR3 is TGTGCCAGCAGCTCGGGGAGGGGGCAGCGGGAGCAGTACTTC.

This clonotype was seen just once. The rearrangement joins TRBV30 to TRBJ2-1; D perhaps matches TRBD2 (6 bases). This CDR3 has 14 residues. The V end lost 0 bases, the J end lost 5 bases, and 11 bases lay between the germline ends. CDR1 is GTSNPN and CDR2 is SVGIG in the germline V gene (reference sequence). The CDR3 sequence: CAWSVGLHNNEQFF. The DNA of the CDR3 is TGTGCCTGGAGTGTGGGACTGCACAACAATGAGCAGTTCTTC.

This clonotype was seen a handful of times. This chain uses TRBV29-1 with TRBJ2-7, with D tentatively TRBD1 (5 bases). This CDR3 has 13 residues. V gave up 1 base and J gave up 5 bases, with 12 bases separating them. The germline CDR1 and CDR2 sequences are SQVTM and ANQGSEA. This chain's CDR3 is CSVEGQGGHEQYF. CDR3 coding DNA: TGCAGCGTTGAAGGGCAGGGCGGCCACGAGCAGTACTTC.

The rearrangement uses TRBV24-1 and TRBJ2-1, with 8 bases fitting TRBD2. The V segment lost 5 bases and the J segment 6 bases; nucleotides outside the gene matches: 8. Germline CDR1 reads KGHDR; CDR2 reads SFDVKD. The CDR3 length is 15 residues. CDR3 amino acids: CATSASGRGVNEQFF. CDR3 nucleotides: TGTGCCACCAGTGCCAGCGGGAGAGGGGTCAATGAGCAGTTCTTC.

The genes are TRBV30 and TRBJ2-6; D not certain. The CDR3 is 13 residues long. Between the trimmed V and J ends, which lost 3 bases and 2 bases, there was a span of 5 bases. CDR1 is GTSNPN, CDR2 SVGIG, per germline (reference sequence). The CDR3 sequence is CAWRGPGANVLTF. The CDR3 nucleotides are TGTGCCTGGAGGGGTCCTGGGGCCAACGTCCTGACTTTC.

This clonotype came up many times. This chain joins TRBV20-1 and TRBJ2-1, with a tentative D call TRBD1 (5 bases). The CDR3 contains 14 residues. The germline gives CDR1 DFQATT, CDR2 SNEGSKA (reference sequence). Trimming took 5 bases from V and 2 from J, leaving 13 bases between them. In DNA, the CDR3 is TGCAGTGCTCCGGACAATCAGCCCTACAATGAGCAGTTCTTC. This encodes CSAPDNQPYNEQFF.

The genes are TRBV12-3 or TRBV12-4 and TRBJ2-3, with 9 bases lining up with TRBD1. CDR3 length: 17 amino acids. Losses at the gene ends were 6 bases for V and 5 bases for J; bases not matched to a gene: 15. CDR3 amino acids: CASSRWPKDRGVDTQYF. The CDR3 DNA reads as TGTGCCAGCAGCCGTTGGCCGAAGGACAGGGGAGTAGATACGCAGTATTTT.

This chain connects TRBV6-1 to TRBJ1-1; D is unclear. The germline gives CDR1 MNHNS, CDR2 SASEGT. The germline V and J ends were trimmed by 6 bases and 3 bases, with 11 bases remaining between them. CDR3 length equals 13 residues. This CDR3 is CASSWTGYTEAFF. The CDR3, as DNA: TGTGCCAGCAGCTGGACCGGATACACTGAAGCTTTCTTT.

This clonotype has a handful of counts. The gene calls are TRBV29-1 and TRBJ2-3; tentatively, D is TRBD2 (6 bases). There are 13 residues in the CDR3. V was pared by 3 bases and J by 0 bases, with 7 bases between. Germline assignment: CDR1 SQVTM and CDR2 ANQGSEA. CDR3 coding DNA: TGCAGCGTTGAGGAGGGCAGCACAGATACGCAGTATTTT. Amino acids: CSVEEGSTDTQYF.

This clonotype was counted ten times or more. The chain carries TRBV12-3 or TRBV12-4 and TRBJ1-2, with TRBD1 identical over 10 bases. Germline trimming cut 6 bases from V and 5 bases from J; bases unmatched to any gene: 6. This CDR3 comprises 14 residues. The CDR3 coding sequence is TGTGCCAGCAGCGCGTGGGACAGGGGATATGGCTACACCTTC. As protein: CASSAWDRGYGYTF.

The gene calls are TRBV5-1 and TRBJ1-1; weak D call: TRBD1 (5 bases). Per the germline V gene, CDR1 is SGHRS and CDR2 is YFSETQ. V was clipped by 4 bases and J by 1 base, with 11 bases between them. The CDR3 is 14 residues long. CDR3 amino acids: CASSDSGTNTEAFF. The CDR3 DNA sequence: TGCGCCAGCAGCGATTCAGGGACGAACACTGAAGCTTTCTTT. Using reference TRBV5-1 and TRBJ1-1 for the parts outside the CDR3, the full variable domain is KAGVTQTPRYLIKTRGQQVTLSCSPISGHRSVSWYQQTPGQGLQFLFEYFSETQRNKGNFPGRFSGRQFSNSRSEMNVSTLELGDSALYLCASSDSGTNTEAFFGQGTRLTVV.

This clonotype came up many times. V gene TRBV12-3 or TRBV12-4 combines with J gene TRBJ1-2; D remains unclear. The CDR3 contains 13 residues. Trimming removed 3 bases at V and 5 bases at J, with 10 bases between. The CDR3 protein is CASSFRQDYGYTF. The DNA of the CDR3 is TGTGCCAGCAGTTTTCGGCAGGATTATGGCTACACCTTC.

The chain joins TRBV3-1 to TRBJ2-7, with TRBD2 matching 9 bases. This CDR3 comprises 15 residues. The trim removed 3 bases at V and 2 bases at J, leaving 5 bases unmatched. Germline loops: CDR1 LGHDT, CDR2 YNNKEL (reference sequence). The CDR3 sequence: CASSHWTSATYEQYF. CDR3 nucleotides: TGTGCCAGCAGCCACTGGACTAGCGCTACCTACGAGCAGTACTTC.

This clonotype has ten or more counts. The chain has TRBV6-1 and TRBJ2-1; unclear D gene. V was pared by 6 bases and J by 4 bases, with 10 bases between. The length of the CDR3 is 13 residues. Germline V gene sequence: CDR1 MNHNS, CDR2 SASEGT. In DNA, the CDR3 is TGTGCCAGCAGCCGTGGGCCATACAATGAGCAGTTCTTC. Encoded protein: CASSRGPYNEQFF.

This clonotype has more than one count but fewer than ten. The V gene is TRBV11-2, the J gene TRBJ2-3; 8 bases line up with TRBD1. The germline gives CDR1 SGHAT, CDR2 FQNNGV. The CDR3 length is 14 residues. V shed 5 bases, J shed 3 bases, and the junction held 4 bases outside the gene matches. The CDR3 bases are TGTGCCAGCAGCCCGGACAGGGTAACAGATACGCAGTATTTT. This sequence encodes CASSPDRVTDTQYF.

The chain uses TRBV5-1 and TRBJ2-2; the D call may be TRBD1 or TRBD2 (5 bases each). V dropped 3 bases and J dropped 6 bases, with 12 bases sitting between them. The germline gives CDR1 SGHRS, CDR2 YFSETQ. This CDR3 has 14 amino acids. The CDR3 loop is CASSSTLGAGELFF. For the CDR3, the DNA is TGCGCCAGCAGCTCGACCTTGGGGGCCGGGGAGCTGTTTTTT. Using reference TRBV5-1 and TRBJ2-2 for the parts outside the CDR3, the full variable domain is KAGVTQTPRYLIKTRGQQVTLSCSPISGHRSVSWYQQTPGQGLQFLFEYFSETQRNKGNFPGRFSGRQFSNSRSEMNVSTLELGDSALYLCASSSTLGAGELFFGEGSRLTVL.